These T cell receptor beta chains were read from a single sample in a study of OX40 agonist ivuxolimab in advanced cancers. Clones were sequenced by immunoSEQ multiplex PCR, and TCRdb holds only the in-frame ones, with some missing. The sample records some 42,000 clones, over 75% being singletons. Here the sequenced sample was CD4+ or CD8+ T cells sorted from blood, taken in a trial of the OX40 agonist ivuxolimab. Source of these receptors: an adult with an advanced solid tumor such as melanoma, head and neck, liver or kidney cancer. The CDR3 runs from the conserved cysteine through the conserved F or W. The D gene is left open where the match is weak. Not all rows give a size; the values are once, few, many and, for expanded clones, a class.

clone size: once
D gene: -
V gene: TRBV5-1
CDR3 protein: CASSLETDTQYF

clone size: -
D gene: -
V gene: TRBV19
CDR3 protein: CASSMLGYEQFF

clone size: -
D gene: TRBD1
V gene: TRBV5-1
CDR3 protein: CASSLAWGQGGDEQFF

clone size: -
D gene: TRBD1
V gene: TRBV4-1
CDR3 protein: CASSQVDREAEKLFF

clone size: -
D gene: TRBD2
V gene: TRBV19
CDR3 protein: CASSIGTSGRGTGELFF

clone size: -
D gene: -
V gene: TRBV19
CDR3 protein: CASSGWGSGANVLTF

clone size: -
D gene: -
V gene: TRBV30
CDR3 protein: CACGGGLPTGELFF

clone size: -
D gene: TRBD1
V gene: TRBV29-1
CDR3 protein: CSVEGTAVSYNEQFF

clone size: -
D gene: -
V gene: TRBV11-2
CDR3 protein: CASSHRTGELFF

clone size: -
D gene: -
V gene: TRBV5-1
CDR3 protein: CASTSNTEAFF

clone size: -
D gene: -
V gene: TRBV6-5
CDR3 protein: CASSPGTAPQPQHF

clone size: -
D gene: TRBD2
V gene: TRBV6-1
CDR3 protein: CASSVLAGATGELFF

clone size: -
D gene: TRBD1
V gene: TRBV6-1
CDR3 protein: CASRRDRVYTEAFF

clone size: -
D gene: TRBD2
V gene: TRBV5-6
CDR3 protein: CASSFSGTGETQYF

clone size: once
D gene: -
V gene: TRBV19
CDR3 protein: CASRQGEKLFF

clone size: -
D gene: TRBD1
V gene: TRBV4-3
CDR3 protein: CASSQDPAGQGIQPQHF

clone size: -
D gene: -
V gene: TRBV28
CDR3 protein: CASSLSGSLSYEQYF

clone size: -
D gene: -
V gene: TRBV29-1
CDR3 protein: CSVVVAGGDGYTF

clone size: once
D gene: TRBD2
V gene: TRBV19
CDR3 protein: CASSVLAGLTDTQYF

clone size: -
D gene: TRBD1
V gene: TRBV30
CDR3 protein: CAFKGGAGEPQHF

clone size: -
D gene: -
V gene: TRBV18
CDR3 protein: CASSPGPSGDGYTF

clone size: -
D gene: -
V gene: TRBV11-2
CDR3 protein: CASSLASDRRVGELFF

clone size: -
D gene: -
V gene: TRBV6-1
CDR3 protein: CASSVWDHTEAFF

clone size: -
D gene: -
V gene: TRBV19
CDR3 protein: CATYGGYSTGKDIQYF

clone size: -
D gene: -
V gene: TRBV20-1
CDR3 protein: CSADQNTEQFF

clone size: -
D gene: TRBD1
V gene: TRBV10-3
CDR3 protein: CAISESSRGNTNTGELFF

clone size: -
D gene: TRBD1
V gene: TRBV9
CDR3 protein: CASSVGGQGAREQYF

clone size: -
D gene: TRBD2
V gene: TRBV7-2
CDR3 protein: CASSSRLAGGKEQFF

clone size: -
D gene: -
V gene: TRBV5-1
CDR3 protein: CASSLAPGGTETQYF

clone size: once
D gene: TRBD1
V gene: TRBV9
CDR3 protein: CASSPGQDPLFGYTF

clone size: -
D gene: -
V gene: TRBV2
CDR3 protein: CASRWQPSGANVLTF